The TCR beta chain described here comes from a study of cytomegalovirus exposure and HLA in healthy donors. Study summary: Most donors, around 81% of around 400 genotyped, fell in the Caucasian-associated ancestry cluster.

The V gene's germline CDR1 is SGHTS and CDR2 YDEGEE. V shed 2 bases, J shed 5 bases, and the junction held 5 bases outside the gene matches. This CDR3 has 15 residues. About this clone: Its matching antigen is unknown.

A multiplex PCR was run with 60 Vbeta primers and 13 Jbeta primers. Authors' processing steps: Later analysis identified roughly 84 million unique TCR beta chains, about 10 million shared. Libraries were prepared by immunoSEQ multiplex PCR; TCRdb keeps only in-frame clonotypes and omits some of them. V and J calls and clone size come straight from that table; D and trimming were deduced from the DNA. This sample has over 150,000 clones, with roughly four fifths found just once. Study-level findings and limits: An apparent linkage of common viral pathogens to several of the most significant clusters emerged in a later analysis.

The source material was PBMCs. The sequence was obtained from a man aged 50 to 59 in good health and CMV-seropositive. This chain uses TRBV5-8 with TRBJ1-2, with 11 bases aligning to TRBD1. CDR3 DNA sequence: TGTGCCAGCAGCTTAGGACAGGGGGCTGGATATGGCTACACCTTC. Its protein is CASSLGQGAGYGYTF.